This TCR beta chain was sequenced in a study of multiple sclerosis patients with progressive multifocal leukoencephalopathy (dated by TCRdb to between 2017 and 2020). Study-wide context: About 5 MS patients treated with natalizumab who did not develop PML were sampled longitudinally as controls. Two natalizumab-treated patients who later developed PML were followed longitudinally from before therapy through 6 and 12 months to PML onset. The goal of the study was to detect any JC virus-specific or public T-cell expansions that arose at the time of PML onset. The study examined peripheral T and B cells of MS patients who developed PML (4 under natalizumab, 1 after alemtuzumab) and treated patients who did not.

Notes on this clone: No cognate antigen has been identified for it. No base qualities exist here, and no much larger clone lies one base off it. The sample has other DNA sequences that encode this CDR3 too.

On the study overall, not on this receptor specifically: When PML developed, no shared TRBV or TRBJ gene usage and no preferred TRBV-TRBJ pairings were found. Analysis was limited to peripheral blood, even though cerebrospinal fluid or brain lymphocytes might be more informative for natalizumab-associated PML. TRB clones with frequency above 0.5% were observed only in PML patients, but the clones expanded at PML onset were found to be already present before and during natalizumab therapy. In most PML patients, lower normalized Shannon entropy suggested less diverse TRB repertoires, while the natalizumab-treated controls had values close to 1. With only a small, descriptive cohort, it remained unclear whether the findings reflect JC virus infection or general immunocompromise.

Inclusive of the bounding cysteine and phenylalanine, the CDR3 is 12 residues long. Only the CDR3 DNA is retained, 36 bases long and in frame from the first base. A distance of 5 bases separates the germline ends of V and J, which lose 0 bases and 5 bases respectively. The germline V gene sets CDR1 to SGHRS and CDR2 to YFSETQ. Using the immunoSEQ two-step multiplex PCR at survey-level depth, TRB CDR3 regions were amplified from genomic DNA. Synthetic inline TR CDR3 controls covering all V-J pairings were spiked into each PCR to estimate template counts and remove amplification bias. Reads were processed so that amplification and sequencing bias were reduced, and quantification was performed against synthetic TR CDR3 analogs. Concerning the study's data processing: Raw data were processed in ImmunoSEQ Analyzer, with out-of-frame sequences and CDR3s containing stop codons removed, and gene names were assigned according to IMGT nomenclature. Normalized Shannon entropy, defined as 1 minus Pielou's evenness, was used to summarize repertoire diversity. Only TRB sequences sharing the V gene, the J gene and the CDR3 were counted as identical. Public PML clonotypes were CDR3s shared by two or more PML-onset samples but absent earlier, in controls, and in public databases. Positional CDR3 amino acid composition was analyzed in Skylign with the observed count method. Imported from immuneACCESS, the table was reduced by TCRdb to in-frame sequences with V and J called. These copies leave out some clones; in studies compared against another copy, an unresolved V gene accounts for under half, and the cause of the remainder is not known. V and J calls plus clone size are reproduced from that table; the DNA served to infer D and trimming. The sample contains 25,000 to 35,000 clones, approximately 90% of them found a single time. Jointly, the top ten make up 1.1% of the sample.

The intended sense of this specimen's time point label: before natalizumab initiation. Every listed patient had earlier received interferon beta, and every PML patient was female. Blood samples for T0 were taken before the first natalizumab infusion. Isolation of peripheral blood mononuclear cells was performed by Ficoll-Hypaque density gradient centrifugation. The chain is assembled from TRBV5-1 and TRBJ1-1, with no D gene named confidently. The sample was PBMCs. This TCR derives from a human donor with multiple sclerosis. The nucleotide sequence is given as TGCGCCAGCAGCTTGGAGGGTACTGAAGCTTTCTTT. Its product reads: CASSLEGTEAFF.